This TCR beta chain stems from a study of breast tumors, draining lymph nodes, adjacent tissues. General observations from the study: Tumors had less TCR diversity than lymph nodes, more than nontumor tissue. Luminal-like breast cancer showed significantly greater tumor-nontumor repertoire similarity than basal-like breast cancer did.

Axillary draining lymph nodes of breast cancer patients supplied the node samples. TCRdb re-derived calls from the multiplex PCR reads in MiXCR, one entry per CDR3 protein. The top ten clones hold approximately 1% of a sample with around 290,000 distinct CDR3 sequences, around 30% of them seen once. This clonotype occurred a few times. Its antigen is currently unknown. A much larger clone differs by one base, so this may be a read error. The V gene's germline CDR1 is DFQATT and CDR2 SNEGSKA (reference sequence). Between the trimmed V and J ends, which lost 0 bases and 9 bases, there was a span of 15 bases. This CDR3 is built from 15 residues.

The V gene is TRBV20-1, the J gene TRBJ1-6; D call uncertain. Sequenced material: axillary lymph node tissue. The sequence derives from a female donor with breast cancer. Some clones in this sample may be carry-over from other donors' samples. Written as DNA, the CDR3 is TGCAGTGCTAGAGATTTGAGCGGGGATACTTCACCCCTCCACTTT. Its protein product is CSARDLSGDTSPLHF.